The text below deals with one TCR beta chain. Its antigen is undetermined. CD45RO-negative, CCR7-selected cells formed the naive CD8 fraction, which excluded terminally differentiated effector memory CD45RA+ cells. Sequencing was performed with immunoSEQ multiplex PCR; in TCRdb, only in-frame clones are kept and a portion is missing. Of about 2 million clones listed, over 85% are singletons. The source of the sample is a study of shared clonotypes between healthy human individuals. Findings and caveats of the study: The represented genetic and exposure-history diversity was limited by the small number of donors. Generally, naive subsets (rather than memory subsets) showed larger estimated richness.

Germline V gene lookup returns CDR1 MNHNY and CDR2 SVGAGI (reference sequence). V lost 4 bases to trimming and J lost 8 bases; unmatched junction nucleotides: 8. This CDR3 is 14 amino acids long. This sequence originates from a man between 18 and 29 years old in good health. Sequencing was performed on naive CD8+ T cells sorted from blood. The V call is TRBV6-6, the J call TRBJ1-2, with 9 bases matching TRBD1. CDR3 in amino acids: CASSFGQGRGGYTF. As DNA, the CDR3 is TGTGCCAGCAGTTTTGGACAGGGGAGAGGAGGCTACACCTTC.